This TCR beta chain stems from a study of cytomegalovirus exposure and HLA in healthy donors. Study at large: Later, an analysis reported that the 95 to 150 validation repertoires had used the same platform as the approximately 600 first-cohort repertoires. Whole-study findings and limits: Clusters of TCRs from the first cohort tended to co-occur in the 95 to 150 validation repertoires (as a later analysis found). Most TCR sequences showed up rarely, but some public TCRs showed up in many donors. As confirmed in vitro, three CMV-associated chains were specific for CMV antigens.

Remarks on this clone: The antigen is unknown.

Deletions cut 4 bases from V and 3 bases from J, with 13 bases between. Germline V gene lookup returns CDR1 SGHRS and CDR2 YFSETQ. The length of the CDR3 is 15 residues. Clones were read by immunoSEQ multiplex PCR, and TCRdb kept only the in-frame ones, dropping some. The repertoire holds more than 250,000 clones, roughly 89% seen once, with roughly 0.8% in the top ten. What was sequenced was PBMCs. The chain is built from TRBV5-1 and TRBJ2-2; D is perhaps TRBD2 (5 bases). This receptor was taken from a woman aged 18-29 years in good health and CMV-seronegative. CDR3 sequence (DNA): TGCGCCAGCAGCCAAGCGGAGTCGGACACCGGGGAGCTGTTTTTT. It is translated as CASSQAESDTGELFF.